This T cell receptor beta chain was sequenced during a study of T-cell reconstitution after alpha-beta-depleted transplantation in children. This clonotype has a count of ten or more. Its antigen is unidentified. In germline, CDR1 is SEHNR, CDR2 FQNEAQ (reference sequence). The V end lost 0 bases, the J end lost 7 bases, and 10 bases lay between the germline ends. There are 13 residues in the CDR3. Study outcomes and limitations: The authors attributed T-cell counts and diversity one year after transplant mostly to newly produced T cells. For some patients, TCRbeta diversity was high at day 60 because of recipient T cells and thymic progenitors that survived.

As it was prepared, the TCRbeta library received unique molecular identifiers. TCRdb ran MiXCR on the PCR reads and lists one entry per CDR3 protein. The table records some 190,000 distinct CDR3 sequences, over 8.5% of them present only once. The chain uses TRBV7-9 and TRBJ2-7, with unresolved D. The sample in question was PBMCs, obtained before TCRalphabeta/CD19-depleted stem cell transplant. The sequence came from a boy aged 2 to 9 with acute myeloid leukemia, due to receive a stem cell transplant. CDR3 region: CASSLAARDEQYF. CDR3 sequence (DNA): TGTGCCAGCAGCTTAGCGGCAAGGGATGAGCAGTACTTC.